The 4 T cell receptor beta chains presented below share a single source sample, sequenced in a study of control samples from healthy donors and cancer patients. Data came from immunoSEQ multiplex PCR; TCRdb stores just in-frame clones and leaves some out. The sample lists approximately 110,000 clones, about 89% occurring once. The sample was blood. These receptors were collected from a woman younger than 35 in good health.

The V gene is TRBV27, the J gene TRBJ2-7, with D perhaps being TRBD1 or TRBD2 (6 bases each). There are 15 residues in the CDR3. V was clipped by 2 bases and J by 4 bases, with 15 bases between them. CDR1 MNHEY and CDR2 SMNVEV come from the germline V gene (reference sequence). The CDR3 loop is CASSLTPGAQYEQYF. The CDR3 DNA reads as TGTGCCAGCAGTTTAACCCCGGGGGCCCAATACGAGCAGTACTTC.

V usage is TRBV7-9 and J usage is TRBJ2-3; 16 bases match TRBD2. After removal of 5 bases from V and 2 bases from J, the junction contained 4 bases not matched to a gene. The CDR3 consists of 17 residues. Germline V gives CDR1 SEHNR, CDR2 FQNEAQ (reference sequence). In DNA form, the CDR3 reads TGTGCCAGCAGCAGGGGACTAGCGGGAGGGCCCACAGATACGCAGTATTTT. Its protein product is CASSRGLAGGPTDTQYF.

This chain uses TRBV4-3 with TRBJ2-4; 12 bases map to TRBD2. The CDR3 sequence is 15 residues long. Germline V CDR1 and CDR2: LGHNA, YSLEER. Losses at the gene ends were 5 bases for V and 8 bases for J; bases not matched to a gene: 7. The CDR3 DNA reads as TGCGCCAGCAGCGACCAACTAGCGGGGGGACACATTCAGTACTTC. Protein product: CASSDQLAGGHIQYF.

Details on this clone: Other DNA sequences in the same sample also yield this CDR3. The chain carries TRBV28 and TRBJ1-5; D not resolved. The CDR3 loop spans 16 amino acids. Trimming took off 4 bases at V and 1 base at J, with 14 bases between the two ends. CDR1 MDHEN and CDR2 SYDVKM come from the germline V gene. This chain's CDR3 is CASSSPGGDSNQPQHF. In nucleotides, the CDR3 is TGTGCCAGCAGTTCCCCGGGCGGAGACAGCAATCAGCCCCAGCATTTT.